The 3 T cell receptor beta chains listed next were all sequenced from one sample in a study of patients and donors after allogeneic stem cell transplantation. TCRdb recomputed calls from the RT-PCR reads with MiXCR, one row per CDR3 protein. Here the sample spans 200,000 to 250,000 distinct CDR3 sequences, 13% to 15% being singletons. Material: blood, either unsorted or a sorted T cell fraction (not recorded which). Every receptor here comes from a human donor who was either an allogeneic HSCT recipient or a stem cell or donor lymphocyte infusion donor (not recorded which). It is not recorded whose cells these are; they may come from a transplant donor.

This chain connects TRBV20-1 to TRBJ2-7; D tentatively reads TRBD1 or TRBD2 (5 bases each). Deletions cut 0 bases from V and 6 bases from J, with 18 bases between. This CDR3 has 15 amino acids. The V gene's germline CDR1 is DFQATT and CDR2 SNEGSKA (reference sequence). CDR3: CSARDLEGRIGEQYF. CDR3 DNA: TGCAGTGCTAGAGATCTCGAGGGGCGGATTGGCGAGCAGTACTTC.

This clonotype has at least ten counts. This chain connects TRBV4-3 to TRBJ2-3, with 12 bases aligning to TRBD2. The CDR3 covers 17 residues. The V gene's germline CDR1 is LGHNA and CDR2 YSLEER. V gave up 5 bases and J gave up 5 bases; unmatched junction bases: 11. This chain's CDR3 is CASSTRTSGAPGDTQYF. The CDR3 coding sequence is TGCGCCAGCAGCACACGGACTAGCGGGGCCCCGGGAGATACGCAGTATTTT.

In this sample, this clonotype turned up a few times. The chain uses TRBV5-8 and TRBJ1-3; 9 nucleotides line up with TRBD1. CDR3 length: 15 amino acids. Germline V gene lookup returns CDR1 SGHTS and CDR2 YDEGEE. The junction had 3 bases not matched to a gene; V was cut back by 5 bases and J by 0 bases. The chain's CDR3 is CASSRDRASGNTIYF. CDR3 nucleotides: TGTGCCAGCAGTCGGGACAGGGCCTCTGGAAACACCATATATTTT.